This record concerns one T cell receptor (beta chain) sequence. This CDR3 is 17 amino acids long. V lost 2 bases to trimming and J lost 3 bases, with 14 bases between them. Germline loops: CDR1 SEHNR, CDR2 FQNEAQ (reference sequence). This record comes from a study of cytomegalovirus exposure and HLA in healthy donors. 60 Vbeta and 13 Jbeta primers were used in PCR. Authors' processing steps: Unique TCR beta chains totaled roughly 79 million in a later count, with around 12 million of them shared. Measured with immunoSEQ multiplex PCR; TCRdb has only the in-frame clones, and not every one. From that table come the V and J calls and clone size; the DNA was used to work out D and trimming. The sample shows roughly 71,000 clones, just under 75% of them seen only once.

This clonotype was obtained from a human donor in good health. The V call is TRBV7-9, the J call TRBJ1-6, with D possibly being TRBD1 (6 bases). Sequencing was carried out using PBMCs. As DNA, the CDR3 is TGTGCCAGCAGCTTATCCAGGGGTAATGGCTATAATTCACCCCTCCACTTT. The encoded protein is CASSLSRGNGYNSPLHF.